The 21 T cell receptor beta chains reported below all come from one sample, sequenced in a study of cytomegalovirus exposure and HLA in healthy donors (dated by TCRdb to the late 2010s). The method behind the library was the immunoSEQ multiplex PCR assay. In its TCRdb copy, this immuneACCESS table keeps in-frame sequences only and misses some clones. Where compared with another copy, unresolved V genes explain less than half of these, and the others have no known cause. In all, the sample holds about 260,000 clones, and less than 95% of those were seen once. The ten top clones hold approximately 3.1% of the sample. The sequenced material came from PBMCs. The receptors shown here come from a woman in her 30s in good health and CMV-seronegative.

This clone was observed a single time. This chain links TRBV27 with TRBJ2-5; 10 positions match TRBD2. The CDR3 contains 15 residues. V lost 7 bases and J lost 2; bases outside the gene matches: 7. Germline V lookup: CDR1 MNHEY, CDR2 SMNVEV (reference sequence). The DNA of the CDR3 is TGTGCCAGCAAGAGGACTAGCGGATCACAAGAGACCCAGTACTTC. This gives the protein CASKRTSGSQETQYF.

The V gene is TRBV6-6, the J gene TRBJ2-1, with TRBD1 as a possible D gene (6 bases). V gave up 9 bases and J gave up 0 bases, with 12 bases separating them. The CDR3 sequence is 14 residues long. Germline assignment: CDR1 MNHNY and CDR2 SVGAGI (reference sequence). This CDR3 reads CASSVGGSYNEQFF. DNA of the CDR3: TGTGCCAGTTCCGTAGGGGGCTCCTACAATGAGCAGTTCTTC.

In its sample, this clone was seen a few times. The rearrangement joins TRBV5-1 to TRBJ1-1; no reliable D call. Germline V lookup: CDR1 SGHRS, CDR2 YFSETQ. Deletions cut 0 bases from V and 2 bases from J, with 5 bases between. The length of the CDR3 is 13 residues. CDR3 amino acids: CASSLDPNTEAFF. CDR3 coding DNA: TGCGCCAGCAGCTTGGACCCAAACACTGAAGCTTTCTTT.

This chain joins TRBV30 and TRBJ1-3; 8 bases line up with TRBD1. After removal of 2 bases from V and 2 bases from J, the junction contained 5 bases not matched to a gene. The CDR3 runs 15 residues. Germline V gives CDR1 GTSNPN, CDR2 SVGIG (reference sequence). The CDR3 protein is CAWSLSRGPGNTIYF. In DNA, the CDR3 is TGTGCCTGGAGTTTAAGCAGGGGGCCTGGAAACACCATATATTTT.

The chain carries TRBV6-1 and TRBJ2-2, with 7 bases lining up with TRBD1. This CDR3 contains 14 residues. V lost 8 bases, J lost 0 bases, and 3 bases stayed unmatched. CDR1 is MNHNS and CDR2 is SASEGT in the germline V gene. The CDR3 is CASPGTANTGELFF. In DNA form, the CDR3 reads TGTGCCAGCCCCGGGACAGCGAACACCGGGGAGCTGTTTTTT.

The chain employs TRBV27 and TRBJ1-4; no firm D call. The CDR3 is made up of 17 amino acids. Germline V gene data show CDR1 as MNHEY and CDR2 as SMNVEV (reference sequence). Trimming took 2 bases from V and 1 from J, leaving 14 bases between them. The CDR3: CASSLRSTGRTNEKLFF. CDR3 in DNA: TGTGCCAGCAGTTTAAGGTCGACTGGTCGAACTAATGAAAAACTGTTTTTT.

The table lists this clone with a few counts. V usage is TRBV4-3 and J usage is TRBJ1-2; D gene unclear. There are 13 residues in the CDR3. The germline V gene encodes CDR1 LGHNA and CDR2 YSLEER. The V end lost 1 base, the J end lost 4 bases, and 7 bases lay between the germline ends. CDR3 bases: TGCGCCAGCAGCCAAGGGTCTGGCTATGGCTACACCTTC. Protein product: CASSQGSGYGYTF.

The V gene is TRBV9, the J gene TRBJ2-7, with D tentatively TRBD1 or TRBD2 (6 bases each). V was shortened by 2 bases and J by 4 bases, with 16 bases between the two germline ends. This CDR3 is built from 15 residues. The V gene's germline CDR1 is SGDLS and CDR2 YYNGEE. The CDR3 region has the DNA TGTGCCAGCAGCGTGGCGGGACACATACAATACGAGCAGTACTTC. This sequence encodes CASSVAGHIQYEQYF.

The CDR3 DNA follows: TGTGCCAGCAGCGGGACAATCCCCTACGAGCAGTACTTC. This translates into CASSGTIPYEQYF. This rearrangement joins TRBV2 to TRBJ2-7, with D perhaps TRBD1 (6 bases). V lost 6 bases, J lost 2 bases, and 11 bases lay in between. The CDR3 contains 13 residues. Germline V gene sequence: CDR1 SNHLY, CDR2 FYNNEI.

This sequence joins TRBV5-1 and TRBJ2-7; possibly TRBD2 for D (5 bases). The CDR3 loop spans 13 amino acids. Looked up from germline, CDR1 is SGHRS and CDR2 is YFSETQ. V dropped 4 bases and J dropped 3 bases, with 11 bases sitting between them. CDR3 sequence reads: CASSPPEGYEQYF. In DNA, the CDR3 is TGCGCCAGCAGCCCTCCCGAGGGCTACGAGCAGTACTTC.

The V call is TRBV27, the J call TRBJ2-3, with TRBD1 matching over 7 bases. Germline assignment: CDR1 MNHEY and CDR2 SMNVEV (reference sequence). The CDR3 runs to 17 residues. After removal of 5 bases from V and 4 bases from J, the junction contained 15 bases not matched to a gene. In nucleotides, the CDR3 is TGTGCCAGCAGTCACACCCTCCTCACTCAGGGGGCAGATACGCAGTATTTT. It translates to CASSHTLLTQGADTQYF.

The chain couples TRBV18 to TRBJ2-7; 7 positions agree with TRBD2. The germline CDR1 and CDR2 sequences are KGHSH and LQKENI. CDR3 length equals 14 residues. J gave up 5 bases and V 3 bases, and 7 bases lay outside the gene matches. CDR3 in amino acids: CASSPSGEGHEQYF. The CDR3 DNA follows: TGTGCCAGCTCACCCAGCGGGGAGGGGCACGAGCAGTACTTC.

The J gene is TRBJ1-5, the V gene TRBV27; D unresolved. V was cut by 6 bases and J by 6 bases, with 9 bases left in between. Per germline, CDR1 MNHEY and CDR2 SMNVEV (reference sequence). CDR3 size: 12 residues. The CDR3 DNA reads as TGTGCCAGCAGGTTTCCGGGTCAGCCCCAGCATTTT. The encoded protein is CASRFPGQPQHF.

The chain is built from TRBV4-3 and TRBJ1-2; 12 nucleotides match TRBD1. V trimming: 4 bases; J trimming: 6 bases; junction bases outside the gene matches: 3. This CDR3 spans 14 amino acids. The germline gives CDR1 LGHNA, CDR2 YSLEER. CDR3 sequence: CASSPGQGADGYTF. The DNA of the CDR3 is TGCGCCAGCAGCCCGGGACAGGGGGCGGATGGCTACACCTTC.

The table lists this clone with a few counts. CDR3 DNA: TGTGCCAGCAGTTACACAGGCTATGGCTACACCTTC. This sequence encodes CASSYTGYGYTF. The chain employs TRBV6-6 and TRBJ1-2, with D possibly matching TRBD1 (5 bases). V was clipped by 2 bases and J by 4 bases, with 5 bases between them. This CDR3 has 12 residues. Per the germline V gene, CDR1 is MNHNY and CDR2 is SVGAGI (reference sequence).

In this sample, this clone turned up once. CDR3 in amino acids: CASSMTSGVSTDTQYF. CDR3 nucleotide sequence: TGTGCCAGCAGCATGACTAGCGGGGTCTCCACAGATACGCAGTATTTT. V gene TRBV11-3 combines with J gene TRBJ2-3, with 11 positions matching TRBD2. CDR1 is SGHNT, CDR2 YENEEA, per germline. The CDR3 is 16 amino acids. V trimming: 5 bases; J trimming: 2 bases; junction bases outside the gene matches: 6. The full variable domain, in which reference TRBV11-3 and TRBJ2-3 provide the parts outside the CDR3, is EAGVVQSPRYKIIEKKQPVAFWCNPISGHNTLYWYLQNLGQGPELLIRYENEEAVDDSQLPKDRFSAERLKGVDSTLKIQPAELGDSAVYLCASSMTSGVSTDTQYFGPGTRLTVL.

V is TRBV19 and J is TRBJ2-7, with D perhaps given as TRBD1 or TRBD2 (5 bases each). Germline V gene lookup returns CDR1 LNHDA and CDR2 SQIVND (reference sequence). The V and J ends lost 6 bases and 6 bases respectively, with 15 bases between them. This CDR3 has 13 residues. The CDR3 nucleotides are TGTGCCAGTAGCCTTGGGACGCGAAGCGAGCAGTACTTC. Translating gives CASSLGTRSEQYF.

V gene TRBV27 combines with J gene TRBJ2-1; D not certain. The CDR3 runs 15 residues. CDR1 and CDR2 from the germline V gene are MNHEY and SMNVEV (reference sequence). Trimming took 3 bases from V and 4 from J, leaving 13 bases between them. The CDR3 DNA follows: TGTGCCAGCAGTTTCCCCAAGGACGGATACAATGAGCAGTTCTTC. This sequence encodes CASSFPKDGYNEQFF.

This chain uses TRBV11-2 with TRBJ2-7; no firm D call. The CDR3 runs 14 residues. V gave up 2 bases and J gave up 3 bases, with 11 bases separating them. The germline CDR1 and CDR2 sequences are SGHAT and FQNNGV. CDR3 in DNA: TGTGCCAGCAGCTTACGGCAGGCTTTCTACGAGCAGTACTTC. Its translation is CASSLRQAFYEQYF.

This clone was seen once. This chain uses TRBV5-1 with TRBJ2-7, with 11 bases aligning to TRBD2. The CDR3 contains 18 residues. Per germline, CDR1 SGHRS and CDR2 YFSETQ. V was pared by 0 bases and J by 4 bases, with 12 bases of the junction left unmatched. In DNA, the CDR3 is TGCGCCAGCAGCTTGGGAGCCGGGGCGACTAGCGGGGAATACGAGCAGTACTTC. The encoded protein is CASSLGAGATSGEYEQYF.

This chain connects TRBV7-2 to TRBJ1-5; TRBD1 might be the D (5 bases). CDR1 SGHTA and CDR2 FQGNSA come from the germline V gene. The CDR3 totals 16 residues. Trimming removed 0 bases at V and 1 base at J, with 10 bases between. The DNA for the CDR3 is TGTGCCAGCAGCTTAGCGCGAGGGGCGAGCAATCAGCCCCAGCATTTT. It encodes CASSLARGASNQPQHF.